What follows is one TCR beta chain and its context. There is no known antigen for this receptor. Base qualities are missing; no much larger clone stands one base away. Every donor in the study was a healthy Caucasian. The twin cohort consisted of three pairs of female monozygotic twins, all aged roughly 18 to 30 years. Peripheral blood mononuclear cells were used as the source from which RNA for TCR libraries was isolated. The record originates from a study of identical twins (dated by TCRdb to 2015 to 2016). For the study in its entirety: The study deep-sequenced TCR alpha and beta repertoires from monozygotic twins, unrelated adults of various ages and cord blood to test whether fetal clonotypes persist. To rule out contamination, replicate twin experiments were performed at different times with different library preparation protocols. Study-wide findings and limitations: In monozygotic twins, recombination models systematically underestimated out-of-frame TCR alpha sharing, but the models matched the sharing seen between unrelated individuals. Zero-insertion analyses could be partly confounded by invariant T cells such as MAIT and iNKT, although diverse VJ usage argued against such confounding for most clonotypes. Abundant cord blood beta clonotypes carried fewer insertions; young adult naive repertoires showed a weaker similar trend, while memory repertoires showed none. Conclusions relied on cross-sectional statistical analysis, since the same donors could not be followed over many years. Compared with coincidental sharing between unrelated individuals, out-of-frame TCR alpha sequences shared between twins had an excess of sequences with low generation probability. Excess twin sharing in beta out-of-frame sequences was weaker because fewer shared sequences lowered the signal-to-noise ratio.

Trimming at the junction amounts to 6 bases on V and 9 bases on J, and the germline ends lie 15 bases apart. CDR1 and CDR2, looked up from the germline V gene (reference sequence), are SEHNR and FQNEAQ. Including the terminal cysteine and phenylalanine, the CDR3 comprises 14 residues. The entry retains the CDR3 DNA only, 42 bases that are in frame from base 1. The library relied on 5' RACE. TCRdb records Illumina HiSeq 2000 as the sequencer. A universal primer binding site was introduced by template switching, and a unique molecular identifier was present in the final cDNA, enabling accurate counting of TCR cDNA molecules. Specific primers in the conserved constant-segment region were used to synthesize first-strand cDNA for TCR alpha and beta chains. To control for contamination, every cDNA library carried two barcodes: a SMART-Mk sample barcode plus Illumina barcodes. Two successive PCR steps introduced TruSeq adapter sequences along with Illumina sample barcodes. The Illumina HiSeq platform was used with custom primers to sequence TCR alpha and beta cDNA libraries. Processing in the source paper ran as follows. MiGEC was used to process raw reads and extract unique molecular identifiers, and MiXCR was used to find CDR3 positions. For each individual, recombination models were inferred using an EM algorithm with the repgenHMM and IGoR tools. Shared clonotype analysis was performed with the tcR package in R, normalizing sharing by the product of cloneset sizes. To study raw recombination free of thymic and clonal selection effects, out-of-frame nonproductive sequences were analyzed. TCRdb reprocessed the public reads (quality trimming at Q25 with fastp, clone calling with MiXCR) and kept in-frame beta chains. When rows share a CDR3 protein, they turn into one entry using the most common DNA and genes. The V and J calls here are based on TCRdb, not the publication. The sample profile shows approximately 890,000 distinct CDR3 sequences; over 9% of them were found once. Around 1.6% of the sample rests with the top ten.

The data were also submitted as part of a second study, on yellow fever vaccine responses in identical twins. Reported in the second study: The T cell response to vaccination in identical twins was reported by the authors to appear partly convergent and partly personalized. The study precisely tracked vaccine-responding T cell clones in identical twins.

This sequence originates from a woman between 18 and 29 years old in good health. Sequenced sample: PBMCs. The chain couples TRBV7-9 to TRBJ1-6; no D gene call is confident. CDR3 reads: CASRSGPPRSPLHF. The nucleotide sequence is TGTGCCAGCAGGTCAGGACCCCCGCGTTCACCCCTCCACTTT.